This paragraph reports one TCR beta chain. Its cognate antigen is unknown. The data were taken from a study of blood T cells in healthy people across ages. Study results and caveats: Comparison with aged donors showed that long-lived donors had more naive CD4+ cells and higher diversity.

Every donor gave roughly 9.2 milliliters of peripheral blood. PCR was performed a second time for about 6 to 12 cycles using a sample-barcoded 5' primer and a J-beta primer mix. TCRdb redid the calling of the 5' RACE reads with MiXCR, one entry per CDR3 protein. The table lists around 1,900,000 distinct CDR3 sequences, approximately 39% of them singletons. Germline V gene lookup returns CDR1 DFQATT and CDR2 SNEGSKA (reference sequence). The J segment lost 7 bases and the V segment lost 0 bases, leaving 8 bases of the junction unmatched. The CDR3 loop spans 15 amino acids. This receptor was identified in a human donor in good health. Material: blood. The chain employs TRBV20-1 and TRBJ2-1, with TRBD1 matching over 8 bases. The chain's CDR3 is CSARDRRTGWNEQFF. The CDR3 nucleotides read TGCAGTGCTAGAGATCGTCGGACAGGGTGGAATGAGCAGTTCTTC.